This TCR beta chain comes out of a study of T cells in localized non-small cell lung cancer. General study points: It was uninvolved adjacent lung that showed the highest T cell clonality, exceeding tumor. In adjacent lung appeared a median 57 of the top 100 tumor clones. Patients showing higher blood T cell density tended to see longer overall survival.

This clone was seen once. Its antigen is unidentified. The CDR3 runs to 21 residues. With 4 bases removed from V and 5 bases from J, the gap between germline ends came to 33 bases. CDR1 and CDR2 from the germline V gene are LGHNA and YNFKEQ. Generated by immunoSEQ multiplex PCR, the TCRdb table keeps only in-frame clones and is missing some. The table shows approximately 88,000 clones, with approximately 91% occurring only once. This chain joins TRBV4-2 and TRBJ2-4; D perhaps matches TRBD1 (6 bases). This receptor was obtained from a woman aged 35 to 75 with stage II squamous cell lung carcinoma. Source: PBMCs, taken before any cancer treatment. In DNA form, the CDR3 reads TGTGCCAGCAGCCCCCGAGAGGGATACATGACAGGCGACAGAGAGGAAAACATTCAGTACTTC. Amino acid sequence: CASSPREGYMTGDREENIQYF.